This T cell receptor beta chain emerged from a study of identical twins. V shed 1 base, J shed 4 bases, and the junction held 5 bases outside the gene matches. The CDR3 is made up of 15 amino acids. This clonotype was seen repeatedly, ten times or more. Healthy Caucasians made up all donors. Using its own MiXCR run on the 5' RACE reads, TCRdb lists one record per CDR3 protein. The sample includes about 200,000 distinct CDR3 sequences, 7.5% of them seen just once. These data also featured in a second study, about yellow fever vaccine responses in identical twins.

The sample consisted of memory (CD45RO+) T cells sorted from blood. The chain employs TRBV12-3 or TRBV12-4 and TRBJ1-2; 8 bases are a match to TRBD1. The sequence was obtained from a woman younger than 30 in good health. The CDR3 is CASSLVGTGPYGYTF. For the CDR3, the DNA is TGTGCCAGCAGTTTAGTGGGGACAGGACCCTATGGCTACACCTTC.